The 8 T cell receptor beta chains reported below all come from one sample, sequenced in a study of identical twins. TCRdb re-analysed the 5' RACE reads in MiXCR, keeping a single row per CDR3 protein. The table includes hundreds of thousands of distinct CDR3 sequences, under 10% detected once. The data were also submitted as part of a second study, on yellow fever vaccine responses in identical twins.

Material: memory (CD45RO+) T cells sorted from blood. All receptors come from a woman in her late teens or twenties in good health.

This clonotype showed up many times. The chain recombines TRBV12-5 with TRBJ2-1; tentatively, D is TRBD1 (6 bases). The CDR3 loop spans 13 amino acids. Germline CDR1 is LGHNT and CDR2 is FRNRAP. Trimming took 1 base from V and 6 from J, leaving 7 bases between them. CDR3 loop: CASGLAGVNEQFF. The CDR3 bases are TGTGCTAGTGGTTTGGCAGGGGTCAATGAGCAGTTCTTC.

The V call is TRBV11-2, the J call TRBJ2-7, with a tentative D call TRBD1 (7 bases). Trimming took 3 bases from V and 2 from J, leaving 11 bases between them. The CDR3 is made up of 14 amino acids. CDR1 SGHAT and CDR2 FQNNGV come from the germline V gene. The CDR3 DNA reads TGTGCCAGCAGCTTGCGGGACAGCCCCTACGAGCAGTACTTC. This gives the protein CASSLRDSPYEQYF.

This rearrangement joins TRBV4-1 to TRBJ2-5; 7 bases are shared with TRBD1. The V and J ends lost 1 base and 1 base, in that order; junction bases with no gene match: 6. Germline V gene lookup returns CDR1 MGHRA and CDR2 YSYEKL. The CDR3 loop spans 16 amino acids. The CDR3 DNA sequence: TGCGCCAGCAGCCAAGGCGGATGGGACAGCCAAGAGACCCAGTACTTC. This sequence encodes CASSQGGWDSQETQYF.

This clonotype came up many times. The gene calls are TRBV15 and TRBJ1-4; 9 bases line up with TRBD1. In germline, CDR1 is LNHNV, CDR2 YYDKDF (reference sequence). The CDR3 extends over 15 amino acids. V trimming: 0 bases; J trimming: 5 bases; junction bases outside the gene matches: 1. CDR3 nucleotides: TGTGCCACCAGCAGAGAGGGACAGGGAAATGAAAAACTGTTTTTT. This codes for CATSREGQGNEKLFF.

The CDR3 sequence: CSVGFTVAGYTF. The CDR3 DNA follows: TGCAGCGTTGGTTTTACAGTGGCTGGCTACACCTTC. The V call is TRBV29-1, the J call TRBJ1-2; D unclear. Germline CDR1 reads SQVTM; CDR2 reads ANQGSEA. CDR3 length: 12 residues. The V and J ends lost 4 bases and 7 bases respectively, with 13 bases between them.

The chain employs TRBV4-2 and TRBJ2-5; TRBD2 is a possible D gene (7 bases). CDR3 length: 14 residues. Germline CDR1 LGHNA, CDR2 YNFKEQ. V dropped 0 bases and J dropped 9 bases, with 14 bases sitting between them. CDR3 DNA sequence: TGTGCCAGCAGCCAAGATTTAAGGGGGGGTTCCCAGTACTTC. Amino acids: CASSQDLRGGSQYF.

This clonotype was detected ten times or more. The chain combines TRBV5-1 with TRBJ2-5; D is perhaps TRBD2 (6 bases). The CDR3 has 14 amino acids. V shed 4 bases and J shed 0 bases, with 10 bases lying between them. CDR1 and CDR2 (germline): SGHRS, YFSETQ. CDR3 region: CASSAGPNQETQYF. The CDR3 bases are TGCGCCAGCAGCGCGGGACCGAACCAAGAGACCCAGTACTTC. Based on the CDR3 plus reference TRBV5-1 and TRBJ2-5, the full variable domain is KAGVTQTPRYLIKTRGQQVTLSCSPISGHRSVSWYQQTPGQGLQFLFEYFSETQRNKGNFPGRFSGRQFSNSRSEMNVSTLELGDSALYLCASSAGPNQETQYFGPGTRLLVL.

This clonotype was found many times. V and J are TRBV12-3 or TRBV12-4 and TRBJ1-5, with D possibly matching TRBD1 (5 bases). V dropped 11 bases and J dropped 4 bases, with 12 bases sitting between them. This CDR3 contains 12 residues. CDR3: CASTGGNQPQHF. In nucleotides, the CDR3 is TGTGCCTCAACCGGGGGGAATCAGCCCCAGCATTTT.